This T cell receptor beta chain was sequenced in a study of radiotherapy plus CTLA-4 blockade in lung cancer. Patients with chemo-refractory metastatic non-small-cell lung cancer received focal radiation plus CTLA-4 blockade with ipilimumab. Sequencing was performed with immunoSEQ multiplex PCR; in TCRdb, only in-frame clones are kept and a portion is missing. The sample lists 81,000 or so clones, around 83% occurring once. This CDR3 has 12 amino acids. V was trimmed by 2 bases and J by 3 bases, leaving 7 bases between them. Germline V gene data show CDR1 as GTSNPN and CDR2 as SVGIG (reference sequence).

This material consisted of peripheral blood, taken from a patient treated with radiotherapy plus ipilimumab. This clonotype was obtained from a human donor with non-small cell lung cancer that progressed on radiotherapy plus ipilimumab. The chain couples TRBV30 to TRBJ1-1; D possibly corresponds to TRBD1 (6 bases). CDR3: CAWSRGHTEAFF. In nucleotides, the CDR3 is TGTGCCTGGAGTCGGGGGCACACTGAAGCTTTCTTT.